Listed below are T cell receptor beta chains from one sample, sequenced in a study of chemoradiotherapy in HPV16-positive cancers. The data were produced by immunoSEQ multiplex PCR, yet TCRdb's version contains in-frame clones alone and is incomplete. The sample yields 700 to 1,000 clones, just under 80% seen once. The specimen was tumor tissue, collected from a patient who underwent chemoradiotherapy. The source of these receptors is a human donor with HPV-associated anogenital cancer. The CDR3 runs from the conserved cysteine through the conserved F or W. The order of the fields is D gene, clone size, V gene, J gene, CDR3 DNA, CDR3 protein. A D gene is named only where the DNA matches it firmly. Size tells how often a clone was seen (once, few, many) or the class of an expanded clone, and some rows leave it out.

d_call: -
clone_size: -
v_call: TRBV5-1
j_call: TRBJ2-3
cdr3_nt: TGCGCCAGCAGCTTGGCCGGGAGCACAGATACGCAGTATTTT
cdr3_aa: CASSLAGSTDTQYF

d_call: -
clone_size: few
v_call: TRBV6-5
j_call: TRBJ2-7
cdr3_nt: TGTGCCAGCAGTATTGGGCCCTGGGGAGAGCAGTACTTC
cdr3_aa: CASSIGPWGEQYF

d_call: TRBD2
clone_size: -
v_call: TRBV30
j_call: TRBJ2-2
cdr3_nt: TGTGCCTGGAGTGGGGGACTAGCGGGAGGCGGGGAGCTGTTTTTT
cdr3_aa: CAWSGGLAGGGELFF

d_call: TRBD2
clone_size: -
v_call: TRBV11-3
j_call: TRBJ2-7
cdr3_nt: TGTGCCAGCAGCTTAGTATTGGCTAGCGGTAACTTCTTC
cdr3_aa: CASSLVLASGNFF

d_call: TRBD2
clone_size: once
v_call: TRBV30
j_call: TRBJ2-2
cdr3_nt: TGTGCCTGGAGTGGGGGACTAGCGGGAGTCGGGGAGCTGTTTTTT
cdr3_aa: CAWSGGLAGVGELFF

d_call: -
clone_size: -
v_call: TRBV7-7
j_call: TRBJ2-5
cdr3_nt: TGTGCCAGCAGCATCGATAGGGAGGGGGGGCGAGAGACCCAGTACTTC
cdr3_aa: CASSIDREGGRETQYF

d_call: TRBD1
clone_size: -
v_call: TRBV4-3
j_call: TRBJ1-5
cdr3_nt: TGCGCCAGCAGCCAAGATGCCCACGGACAGGGCGTAGTTCAGCCCCAGCATTTT
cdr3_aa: CASSQDAHGQGVVQPQHF

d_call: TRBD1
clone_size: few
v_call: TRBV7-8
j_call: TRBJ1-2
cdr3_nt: TGTGCCAGCAGCTTATTAATTGTTCCGGGACAGGCTCTTTATGGCTACACCTTC
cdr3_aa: CASSLLIVPGQALYGYTF

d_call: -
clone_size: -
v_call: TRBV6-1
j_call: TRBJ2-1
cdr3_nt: TGTGCCAGCAGTGGGACGGTCCCCCTCAATGAGCAGTTCTTC
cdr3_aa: CASSGTVPLNEQFF

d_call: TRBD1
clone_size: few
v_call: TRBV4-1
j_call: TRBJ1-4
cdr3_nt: TGCGCCAGCAGCCAAACCAACAGGGGCACTAATGAAAAACTGTTTTTT
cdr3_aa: CASSQTNRGTNEKLFF

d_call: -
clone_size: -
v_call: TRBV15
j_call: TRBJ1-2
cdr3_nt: TGTGCCACCAGCAGAGGGCAGGTCGATTCGGATGGCTACACCTTC
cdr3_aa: CATSRGQVDSDGYTF

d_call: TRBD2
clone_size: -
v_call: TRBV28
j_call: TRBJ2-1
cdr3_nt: TGTGCCAGCAGTGCTAGACTAGCAACCTACAATGAGCAGTTCTTC
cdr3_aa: CASSARLATYNEQFF

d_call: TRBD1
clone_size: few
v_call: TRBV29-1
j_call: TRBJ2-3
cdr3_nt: TGCAGCGCCGACAGGGGATCCCGATGGGGCACAGATACGCAGTATTTT
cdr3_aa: CSADRGSRWGTDTQYF

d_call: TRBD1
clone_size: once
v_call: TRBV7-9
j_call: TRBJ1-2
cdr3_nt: TGTGCCAGCAGCTTAGCGACAGGGGGCGGCTACACCTTC
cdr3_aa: CASSLATGGGYTF

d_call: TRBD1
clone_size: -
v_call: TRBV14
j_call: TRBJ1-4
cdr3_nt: TGTGCCAGCAGCCTTACCGGGACAGGGGGCCCTAATGAAAAACTGTTTTTT
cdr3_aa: CASSLTGTGGPNEKLFF

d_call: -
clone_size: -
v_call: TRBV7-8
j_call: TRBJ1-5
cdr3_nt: TGTGCCAGCAGCTCCGGACAGACTATTAATCAGCCCCAGCATTTT
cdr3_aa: CASSSGQTINQPQHF

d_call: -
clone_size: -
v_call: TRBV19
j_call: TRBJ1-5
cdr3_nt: TGTGCCAGTAGTTCTACCGACAGTAGCAATCAGCCCCAGCATTTT
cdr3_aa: CASSSTDSSNQPQHF